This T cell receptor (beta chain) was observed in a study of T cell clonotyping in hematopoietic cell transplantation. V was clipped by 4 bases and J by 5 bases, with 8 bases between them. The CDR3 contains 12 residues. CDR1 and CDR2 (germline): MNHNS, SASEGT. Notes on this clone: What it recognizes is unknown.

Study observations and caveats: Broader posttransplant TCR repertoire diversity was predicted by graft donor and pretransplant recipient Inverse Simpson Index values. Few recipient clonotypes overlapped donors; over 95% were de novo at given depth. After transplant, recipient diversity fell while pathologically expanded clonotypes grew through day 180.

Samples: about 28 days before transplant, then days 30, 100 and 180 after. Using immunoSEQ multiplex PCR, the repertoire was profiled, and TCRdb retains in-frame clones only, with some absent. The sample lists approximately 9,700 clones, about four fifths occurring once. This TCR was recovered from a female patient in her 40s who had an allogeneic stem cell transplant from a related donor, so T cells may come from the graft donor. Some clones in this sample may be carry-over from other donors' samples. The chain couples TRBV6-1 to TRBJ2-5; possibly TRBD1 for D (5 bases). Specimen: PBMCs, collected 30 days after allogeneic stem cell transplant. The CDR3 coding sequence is TGTGCCAGCAGTGGGACATCCGAGACCCAGTACTTC. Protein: CASSGTSETQYF.